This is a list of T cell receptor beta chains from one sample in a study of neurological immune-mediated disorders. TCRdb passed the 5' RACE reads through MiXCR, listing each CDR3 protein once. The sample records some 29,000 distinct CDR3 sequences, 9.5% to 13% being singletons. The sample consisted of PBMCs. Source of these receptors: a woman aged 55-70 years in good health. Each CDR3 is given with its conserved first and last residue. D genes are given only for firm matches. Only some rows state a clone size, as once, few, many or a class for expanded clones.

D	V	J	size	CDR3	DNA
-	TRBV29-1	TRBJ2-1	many	CSVEWAVSYNEQFF	TGCAGCGTTGAATGGGCGGTCTCCTACAATGAGCAGTTCTTC
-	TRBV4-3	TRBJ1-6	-	CASSQDRPINSPLHF	TGCGCCAGCAGCCAAGATCGACCGATCAATTCACCCCTCCACTTT
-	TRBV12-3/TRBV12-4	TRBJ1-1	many	CASSLMGGNTEAFF	TGTGCCAGCAGTTTAATGGGGGGTAACACTGAAGCTTTCTTT
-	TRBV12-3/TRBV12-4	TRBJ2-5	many	CASTSGSLAETQYF	TGTGCCAGCACAAGCGGGTCTCTTGCCGAGACCCAGTACTTC
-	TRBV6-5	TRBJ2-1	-	CANSLGGPGQASAHFF	TGTGCCAACAGTTTGGGGGGGCCGGGACAGGCGTCCGCGCATTTCTTC
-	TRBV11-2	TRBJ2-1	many	CASSLVAYNEQFF	TGTGCCAGCAGCTTGGTAGCCTACAATGAGCAGTTCTTC
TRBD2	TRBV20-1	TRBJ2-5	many	CSARGLAGYETQYF	TGCAGTGCTAGAGGGCTAGCGGGGTACGAGACCCAGTACTTC
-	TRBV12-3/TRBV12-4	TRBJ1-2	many	CATLQGYMAYGYTF	TGTGCCACGTTACAGGGATATATGGCCTATGGCTACACCTTC
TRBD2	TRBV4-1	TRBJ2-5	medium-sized	CASSQEGGLAGIQETQYF	TGCGCCAGCAGCCAAGAAGGGGGACTAGCGGGGATCCAAGAGACCCAGTACTTC
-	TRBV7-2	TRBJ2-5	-	CASTVALGAAQETQYF	TGTGCCAGCACCGTGGCGTTAGGGGCAGCCCAAGAGACCCAGTACTTC
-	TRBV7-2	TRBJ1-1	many	CASSLGYTEAFF	TGTGCCAGCAGCTTAGGCTACACTGAAGCTTTCTTT
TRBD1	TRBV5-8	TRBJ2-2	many	CASSIPTGANTGELFF	TGTGCCAGCAGCATCCCGACAGGGGCCAACACCGGGGAGCTGTTTTTT
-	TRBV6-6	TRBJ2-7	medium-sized	CASTERGLQYF	TGTGCCAGCACCGAGAGGGGTCTCCAGTACTTC
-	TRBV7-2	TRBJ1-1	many	CASSTSGTEAFF	TGTGCCAGCAGCACTAGTGGCACTGAAGCTTTCTTT
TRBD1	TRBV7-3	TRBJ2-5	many	CASSESGTGGQETQYF	TGTGCCAGCAGCGAAAGTGGGACAGGGGGACAAGAGACCCAGTACTTC
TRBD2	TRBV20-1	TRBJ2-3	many	CSAPGLAGGRSNTQYF	TGCAGTGCCCCGGGACTAGCGGGGGGGCGTTCTAATACGCAGTATTTT
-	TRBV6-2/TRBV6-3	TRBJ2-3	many	CASSTSFTDTQYF	TGTGCCAGCAGTACCAGTTTTACAGATACGCAGTATTTT
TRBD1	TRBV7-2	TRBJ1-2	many	CASSPGTALNYGYTF	TGTGCCAGCAGCCCAGGGACAGCCCTTAACTATGGCTACACCTTC
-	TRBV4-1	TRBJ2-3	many	CASSPLGGTSTDTQYF	TGCGCCAGCAGCCCGTTAGGAGGGACTAGCACAGATACGCAGTATTTT
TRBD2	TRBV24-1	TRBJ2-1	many	CATHGGTSGGEQFF	TGTGCCACCCACGGCGGGACTAGCGGTGGTGAGCAGTTCTTC
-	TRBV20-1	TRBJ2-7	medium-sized	CSARGSYRVYEQYF	TGCAGTGCTAGGGGGTCCTACAGGGTCTACGAGCAGTACTTC
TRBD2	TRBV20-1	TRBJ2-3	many	CSAFSGGKTDTQYF	TGCAGTGCTTTTAGCGGGGGGAAGACAGATACGCAGTATTTT
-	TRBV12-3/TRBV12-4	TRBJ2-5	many	CASSLRGGSETQYF	TGTGCCAGCAGTTTAAGGGGGGGTTCCGAGACCCAGTACTTC
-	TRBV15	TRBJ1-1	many	CATSRGADWQAFF	TGTGCCACCAGCAGAGGGGCAGATTGGCAAGCTTTCTTT
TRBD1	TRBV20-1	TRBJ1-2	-	CSARPRLQGGGYTF	TGCAGTGCTAGGCCCAGGTTACAGGGGGGGGGCTACACCTTC
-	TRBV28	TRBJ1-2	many	CASSPPQGTQHGYTF	TGTGCCAGCAGTCCCCCGCAGGGGACCCAGCATGGCTACACCTTC
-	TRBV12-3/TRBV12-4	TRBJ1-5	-	CASSLGQVHYQPQHF	TGTGCCAGTAGTTTAGGCCAGGTGCATTATCAGCCCCAGCATTTT
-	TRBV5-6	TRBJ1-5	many	CASSSGGQSNQPQHF	TGTGCCAGCAGCTCGGGCGGACAGAGCAATCAGCCCCAGCATTTT
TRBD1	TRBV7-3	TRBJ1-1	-	CASSPTGGTEAFF	TGTGCCAGCAGCCCAACAGGGGGCACTGAAGCTTTCTTT
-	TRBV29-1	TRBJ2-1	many	CSDTDHGTYNEQFF	TGCAGCGACACCGACCACGGTACTTACAATGAGCAGTTCTTC
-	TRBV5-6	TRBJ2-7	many	CASSAGTDYEQYF	TGTGCCAGCAGCGCTGGGACGGACTACGAGCAGTACTTC
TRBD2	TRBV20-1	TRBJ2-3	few	CSATGLAGRTDTQYF	TGCAGTGCGACGGGACTAGCGGGGCGCACAGATACGCAGTATTTT
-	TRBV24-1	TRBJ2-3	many	CATKGDTDTQYF	TGTGCCACCAAGGGGGACACAGATACGCAGTATTTT
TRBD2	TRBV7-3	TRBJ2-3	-	CASIPGRGGQYF	TGTGCCAGCATCCCCGGGCGGGGGGGCCAGTATTTT
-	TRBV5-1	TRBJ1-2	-	CASSLMAENYGYTF	TGCGCCAGCAGCTTGATGGCGGAGAACTATGGCTACACCTTC
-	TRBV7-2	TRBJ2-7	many	CASSLKVQGDEGGRYF	TGTGCCAGCAGCTTGAAGGTACAGGGTGACGAAGGGGGTAGATACTTC
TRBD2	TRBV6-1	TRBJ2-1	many	CASSEVGTSGEQFF	TGTGCCAGCAGTGAAGTTGGGACTAGCGGAGAGCAGTTCTTC
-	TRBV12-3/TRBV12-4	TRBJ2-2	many	CASSFNRDTGELFF	TGTGCCAGCAGTTTTAACCGAGACACCGGGGAGCTGTTTTTT
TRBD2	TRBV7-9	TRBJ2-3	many	CASSIKTSSGGAADTQYF	TGTGCCAGCAGCATAAAGACATCTAGCGGGGGGGCGGCAGATACGCAGTATTTT
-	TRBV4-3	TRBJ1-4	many	CASSQWRGVATNEKLFF	TGCGCCAGCAGCCAGTGGAGGGGGGTGGCAACTAATGAAAAACTGTTTTTT
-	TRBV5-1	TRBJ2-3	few	CASRLQDYTDTQYF	TGCGCCAGCAGACTACAGGATTACACAGATACGCAGTATTTT
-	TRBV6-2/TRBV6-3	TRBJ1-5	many	CASSSQGGNQPQHF	TGTGCCAGCAGTTCGCAGGGTGGCAATCAGCCCCAGCATTTT
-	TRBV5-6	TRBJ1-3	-	CASSLGPDSGNTIYF	TGTGCCAGCAGCTTGGGTCCAGACTCTGGAAACACCATATATTTT
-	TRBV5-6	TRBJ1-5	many	CASSAGGFNQPQHF	TGTGCCAGCAGCGCGGGGGGTTTCAATCAGCCCCAGCATTTT
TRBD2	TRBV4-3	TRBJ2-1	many	CASSQDWGKGASGGWGEQFF	TGCGCCAGCAGCCAAGATTGGGGGAAGGGAGCTAGCGGGGGATGGGGGGAGCAGTTCTTC
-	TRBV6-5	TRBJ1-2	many	CATVGGPRGYTF	TGTGCCACGGTGGGGGGGCCGCGGGGCTACACCTTC
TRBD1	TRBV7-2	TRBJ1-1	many	CASSSSDRGQAFF	TGTGCCAGCAGCTCTTCGGACAGGGGGCAGGCTTTCTTT
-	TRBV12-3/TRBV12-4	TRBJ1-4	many	CASNLFRRMNDEKLFF	TGTGCCAGCAATTTATTCCGACGGATGAATGATGAAAAACTGTTTTTT
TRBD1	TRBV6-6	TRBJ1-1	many	CASSYSGTENTEAFF	TGTGCCAGCAGTTACTCCGGGACAGAGAACACTGAAGCTTTCTTT
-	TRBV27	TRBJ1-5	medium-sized	CASSLQGTTYF	TGTGCCAGCAGTTTACAAGGGACCACGTATTTT
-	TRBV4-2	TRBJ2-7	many	CASSQGLSGFGAYEQYF	TGTGCCAGCAGCCAAGGGTTGTCAGGGTTCGGAGCCTACGAGCAGTACTTC
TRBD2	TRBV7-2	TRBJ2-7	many	CASRLAGGREQYF	TGTGCCAGCAGGCTAGCGGGGGGGCGCGAGCAGTACTTC
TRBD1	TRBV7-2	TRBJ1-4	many	CASSLEGGGRSNEKLFF	TGTGCCAGCAGCTTAGAGGGAGGGGGCAGGTCTAATGAAAAACTGTTTTTT
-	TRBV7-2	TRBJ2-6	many	CASSLRGGSGANVLTF	TGTGCCAGCAGTTTACGCGGTGGGTCTGGGGCCAACGTCCTGACTTTC
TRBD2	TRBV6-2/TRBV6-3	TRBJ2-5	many	CASSTGGPQETQYF	TGTGCCAGCAGCACGGGGGGACCTCAAGAGACCCAGTACTTC
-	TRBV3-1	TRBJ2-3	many	CASSQKAARTDTQYF	TGTGCCAGCAGCCAAAAGGCAGCGAGGACAGATACGCAGTATTTT